The subject of this entry is one T cell receptor beta chain. The data belong to a study of control samples from healthy donors and cancer patients. The trim removed 3 bases at V and 5 bases at J, leaving 12 bases unmatched. CDR1 and CDR2 (germline): MDHEN, SYDVKM. The CDR3 consists of 16 residues. Using immunoSEQ multiplex PCR, the repertoire was profiled, and TCRdb retains in-frame clones only, with some absent. The data hold fewer than 500,000 clones, with roughly 90% observed a single time. The clonotype comes from a man in his forties with head and neck cancer. V usage is TRBV28 and J usage is TRBJ2-5; 7 nucleotides agree with TRBD1. Sequenced material: PBMCs. CDR3 nucleotides: TGTGCCAGCAGTTTGGAAACGACAGGGTCGTGGGAGACCCAGTACTTC. Translation: CASSLETTGSWETQYF.